The 22 T cell receptor beta chains reported below all come from one sample, sequenced in a study of blood T cell repertoires in COVID-19. Method: immunoSEQ multiplex PCR; TCRdb's copy keeps in-frame clones and lacks some. The table shows approximately 210,000 clones, with about four fifths occurring only once. The sample taken for sequencing was peripheral blood. Every receptor here comes from a woman aged 70-85 years with active or convalescent COVID-19.

The chain carries TRBV20-1 and TRBJ1-2; a weak D match, TRBD1 (5 bases). CDR3 size: 12 residues. Trimming removed 3 bases at V and 6 bases at J, with 11 bases between. In germline, CDR1 is DFQATT, CDR2 SNEGSKA (reference sequence). Here the CDR3 DNA reads TGCAGTGCTAGTTTACAGGCTGATGGCTACACCTTC. As protein: CSASLQADGYTF.

The gene calls are TRBV7-9 and TRBJ2-1; TRBD1 matches 10 bases. CDR3 length equals 18 residues. The ends lost 5 bases at V and 6 bases at J; junction bases unmatched: 16. In germline, CDR1 is SEHNR, CDR2 FQNEAQ (reference sequence). In DNA form, the CDR3 reads TGTGCCAGCAGCACCTTGACAGGGGGCGTCGGTGTTGGCAATGAGCAGTTCTTC. Its protein product is CASSTLTGGVGVGNEQFF.

The chain uses TRBV28 and TRBJ2-7, with 10 bases matching TRBD1. With V trimmed by 5 bases and J by 3 bases, 4 bases remained unmatched. This CDR3 contains 14 residues. Germline assignment: CDR1 MDHEN and CDR2 SYDVKM. The CDR3: CASSPRTGGYEQYF. The DNA of the CDR3 is TGTGCCAGCAGTCCCCGGACAGGGGGCTACGAGCAGTACTTC.

V is TRBV5-1 and J is TRBJ1-5; 12 bases fit TRBD1. The V segment lost 4 bases and the J segment 4 bases; nucleotides outside the gene matches: 6. The CDR3 is 16 residues long. Germline V gene lookup returns CDR1 SGHRS and CDR2 YFSETQ. The chain's CDR3 is CASSPGTGGSNQPQHF. DNA for the CDR3: TGCGCCAGCAGCCCCGGGACAGGGGGCTCGAATCAGCCCCAGCATTTT.

The rearrangement links TRBV4-2 to TRBJ2-3; possibly TRBD2 for D (6 bases). V was cut by 4 bases and J by 0 bases, with 23 bases left in between. CDR1 is LGHNA and CDR2 is YNFKEQ in the germline V gene. This CDR3 has 19 residues. The CDR3 nucleotides are TGTGCCAGCAGCCGCTACATTAATCTAGCGAGCGCTAGCACAGATACGCAGTATTTT. Encoded protein: CASSRYINLASASTDTQYF.

The chain is built from TRBV5-1 and TRBJ2-3; 7 nucleotides agree with TRBD1. After removal of 1 base from V and 0 bases from J, the junction contained 11 bases not matched to a gene. CDR3 length: 18 residues. CDR1 and CDR2 (germline): SGHRS, YFSETQ. CDR3 protein: CASSLTPGTETSTDTQYF. The CDR3 DNA reads as TGCGCCAGCAGCTTGACCCCTGGGACAGAAACCAGCACAGATACGCAGTATTTT.

J is TRBJ1-2 and V is TRBV4-1; 7 bases are a match to TRBD1. The germline V gene encodes CDR1 MGHRA and CDR2 YSYEKL. The CDR3 runs to 17 residues. J lost 2 bases, V lost 2 bases, and 11 bases had no gene match. Written as DNA, the CDR3 is TGCGCCAGCAGCCAAATCCCGGGACAGCTACGCAACTATGGCTACACCTTC. It codes for CASSQIPGQLRNYGYTF.

J is TRBJ2-3 and V is TRBV4-1, with D possibly being TRBD2 (6 bases). The CDR3 length is 21 residues. Looked up from germline, CDR1 is MGHRA and CDR2 is YSYEKL. V was cut by 4 bases and J by 1 base, with 30 bases left in between. The CDR3 DNA sequence: TGCGCCAGCAGCCGCAAGATGGGGCCGGGAGAAGCCCTTTATGGCACAGATACGCAGTATTTT. It translates to CASSRKMGPGEALYGTDTQYF.

V and J are TRBV10-3 and TRBJ1-1, with a weak D call TRBD1 (6 bases). Trimming took off 4 bases at V and 1 base at J, with 13 bases between the two ends. Germline V gene sequence: CDR1 ENHRY, CDR2 SYGVKD. This CDR3 region has 15 residues. For the CDR3, the DNA is TGTGCCATCAGTGGAGTAGACAGGCCGAACACTGAAGCTTTCTTT. This translates into CAISGVDRPNTEAFF.

This chain uses TRBV19 with TRBJ2-2; D unclear. This CDR3 has 15 amino acids. Trimming pared 4 bases from V and 0 bases from J, leaving 9 bases between. Per the germline V gene, CDR1 is LNHDA and CDR2 is SQIVND (reference sequence). The CDR3 nucleotides read TGTGCCAGTAGTAGCCGAGAGCCGAACACCGGGGAGCTGTTTTTT. Amino acid sequence: CASSSREPNTGELFF.

This chain links TRBV11-3 with TRBJ2-1, with 8 bases lining up with TRBD1. The CDR3 runs to 18 residues. Germline loops: CDR1 SGHNT, CDR2 YENEEA. The trim removed 5 bases at V and 2 bases at J, leaving 14 bases unmatched. The CDR3, as DNA: TGTGCCAGCAGCGTCCCAGGGGGCTGGGGTTTCACCTACAATGAGCAGTTCTTC. Translated: CASSVPGGWGFTYNEQFF.

This clone was observed a few times. The chain carries TRBV5-5 and TRBJ1-2; tentative D call: TRBD1 (5 bases). The V gene lost 1 base and the J gene lost 3 bases, with 13 bases spanning the gap. The CDR3 totals 15 residues. The germline V gene has CDR1 SGHKS and CDR2 YYEKEE (reference sequence). CDR3 coding DNA: TGTGCCAGCAGCTTGCGGCAGGGCTTCGACTATGGCTACACCTTC. Translation gives CASSLRQGFDYGYTF. Combining the CDR3 with reference TRBV5-5 and TRBJ1-2 gives the whole variable domain DAGVTQSPTHLIKTRGQQVTLRCSPISGHKSVSWYQQVLGQGPQFIFQYYEKEERGRGNFPDRFSARQFPNYSSELNVNALLLGDSALYLCASSLRQGFDYGYTFGSGTRLTVV.

V gene TRBV7-3 combines with J gene TRBJ2-3; 8 positions agree with TRBD2. From germline, CDR1 is SGHTA and CDR2 FQGTGA. After removal of 3 bases from V and 4 bases from J, the junction contained 6 bases not matched to a gene. The CDR3 runs 15 residues. This CDR3 is CASSLGLVGSDTQYF. CDR3 nucleotides: TGTGCCAGCAGCTTGGGACTAGTCGGTTCAGATACGCAGTATTTT.

In its sample, this clone was seen a few times. The chain links TRBV9 to TRBJ2-2; perhaps TRBD1 as D (6 bases). The CDR3 is 15 residues long. The V gene lost 4 bases and the J gene lost 1 base, with 11 bases spanning the gap. Germline V lookup: CDR1 SGDLS, CDR2 YYNGEE. In nucleotides, the CDR3 is TGTGCCAGCAGCCCGGCGACAGGGAACACCGGGGAGCTGTTTTTT. As protein: CASSPATGNTGELFF.

This clone was counted once. The V gene is TRBV18, the J gene TRBJ2-1, with 9 bases fitting TRBD2. This CDR3 region has 15 residues. Losses at the gene ends were 1 base for V and 5 bases for J; bases not matched to a gene: 3. Looked up from germline, CDR1 is KGHSH and CDR2 is LQKENI. The CDR3 DNA sequence: TGTGCCAGCTCACCACAGCGGGGGGAAAACAATGAGCAGTTCTTC. Encoded protein: CASSPQRGENNEQFF.

This chain connects TRBV28 to TRBJ2-1; D unresolved. Trimming took 5 bases from V and 7 from J, leaving 3 bases between them. CDR1 and CDR2 (germline): MDHEN, SYDVKM. The CDR3 runs 10 residues. As DNA, the CDR3 is TGTGCCAGCAGTGCGAATGAGCAGTTCTTC. The encoded protein is CASSANEQFF.

The chain employs TRBV5-1 and TRBJ2-1; D might be TRBD2 (6 bases). From germline, CDR1 is SGHRS and CDR2 YFSETQ. Trimming took 4 bases from V and 7 from J, leaving 15 bases between them. The CDR3 runs 14 residues. The CDR3 loop reads CASSPGSPRNEQFF. CDR3 nucleotides: TGCGCCAGCAGCCCCGGGAGTCCCCGTAATGAGCAGTTCTTC.

V gene TRBV28 combines with J gene TRBJ2-3; 16 nucleotides align to TRBD2. Germline CDR1 MDHEN, CDR2 SYDVKM. The CDR3 has 19 amino acids. The J segment lost 1 base and the V segment lost 1 base, leaving 5 bases of the junction unmatched. The CDR3 DNA reads TGTGCCAGCAGTTTATTGGGACTAGCGGGAGGGCCGCGCACAGATACGCAGTATTTT. This encodes CASSLLGLAGGPRTDTQYF.

This clone was picked up a small number of times. This chain uses TRBV6-1 with TRBJ2-3; 9 bases are shared with TRBD1. CDR1 is MNHNS and CDR2 is SASEGT in the germline V gene. The CDR3 totals 18 residues. V gave up 3 bases and J gave up 2 bases; unmatched junction bases: 12. The CDR3 loop is CASSDMDTGTGITDTQYF. The CDR3 region has the DNA TGTGCCAGCAGTGATATGGATACGGGGACAGGGATCACAGATACGCAGTATTTT.

CDR3 bases: TGTGCCAGCAGCAGTTCCCTACAAGAGACCCAGTACTTC. Translation: CASSSSLQETQYF. This chain uses TRBV9 with TRBJ2-5; D remains ambiguous. This CDR3 comprises 13 residues. The germline CDR1 and CDR2 sequences are SGDLS and YYNGEE. Trimming left V 4 bases short and J 2 bases short, with 9 bases between.

This sequence joins TRBV3-1 (or the pseudogene TRBV3-2) and TRBJ1-2, with D uncertain. Deletions cut 1 base from V and 0 bases from J, with 9 bases between. This CDR3 has 15 amino acids. Germline V lookup: CDR1 LGHDT, CDR2 YNNKEL (reference sequence). The CDR3 loop reads CASSQASAANYGYTF. Written as DNA, the CDR3 is TGTGCCAGCAGCCAAGCTTCGGCGGCTAACTATGGCTACACCTTC.

The rearrangement joins TRBV7-9 to TRBJ2-1, with 8 bases identical to TRBD1. Germline trimming cut 4 bases from V and 4 bases from J; bases unmatched to any gene: 9. CDR1 is SEHNR and CDR2 is FQNEAQ in the germline V gene (reference sequence). The CDR3 has 16 residues. CDR3 coding DNA: TGTGCCAGCAGCTCGCGAGAGGGACAGGTTTACAATGAGCAGTTCTTC. Its translation is CASSSREGQVYNEQFF.